A single T cell receptor beta chain is shown here with its context. V was pared by 3 bases and J by 1 base, with 11 bases between. Per the germline V gene, CDR1 is SEHNR and CDR2 is FQNEAQ (reference sequence). The CDR3 sequence is 15 residues long. These data come from a study of radiation and T cells in renal cell carcinoma. Assay: immunoSEQ multiplex PCR; the TCRdb copy retains only in-frame clones and omits some. Of 15,000 to 20,000 clones listed, 45% to 70% are singletons. Sample treatment: 15 Gy SBRT to primary tumor, nephrectomy 4 weeks later. Material: tumor tissue, obtained from a patient whose treatment included radiotherapy and nephrectomy. This rearrangement joins TRBV7-9 to TRBJ2-3; D may be TRBD2 (6 bases). This clonotype was sampled from a man between 45 and 60 years old with renal cell carcinoma. The CDR3: CASSLISSGTDTQYF. As DNA, the CDR3 is TGTGCCAGCAGCTTGATTTCTAGCGGCACAGATACGCAGTATTTT.